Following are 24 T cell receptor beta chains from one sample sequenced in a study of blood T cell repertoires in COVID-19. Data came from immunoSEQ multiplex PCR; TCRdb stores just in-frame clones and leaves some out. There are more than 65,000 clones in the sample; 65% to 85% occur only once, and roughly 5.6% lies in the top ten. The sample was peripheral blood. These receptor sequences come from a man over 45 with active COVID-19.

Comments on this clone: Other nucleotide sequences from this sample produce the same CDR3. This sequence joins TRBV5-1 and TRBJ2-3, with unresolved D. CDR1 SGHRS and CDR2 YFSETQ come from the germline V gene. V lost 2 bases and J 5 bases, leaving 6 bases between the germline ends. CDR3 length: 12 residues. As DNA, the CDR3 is TGCGCCAGCAGCTTAGGCGGAGATACGCAGTATTTT. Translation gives CASSLGGDTQYF.

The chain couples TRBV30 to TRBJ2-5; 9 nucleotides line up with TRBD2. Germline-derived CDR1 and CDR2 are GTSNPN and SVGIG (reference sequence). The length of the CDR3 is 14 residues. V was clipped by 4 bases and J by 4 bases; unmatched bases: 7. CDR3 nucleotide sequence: TGTGCCTGGAAAGCGGGAGGAAGTCGAGAGACCCAGTACTTC. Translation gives CAWKAGGSRETQYF.

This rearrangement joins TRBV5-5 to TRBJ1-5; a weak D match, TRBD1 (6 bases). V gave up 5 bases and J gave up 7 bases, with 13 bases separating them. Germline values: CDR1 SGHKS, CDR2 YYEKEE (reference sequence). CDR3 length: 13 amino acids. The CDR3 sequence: CASSRGGEQPQHF. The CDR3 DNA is TGTGCCAGCAGTAGAGGGGGAGAGCAGCCCCAGCATTTT.

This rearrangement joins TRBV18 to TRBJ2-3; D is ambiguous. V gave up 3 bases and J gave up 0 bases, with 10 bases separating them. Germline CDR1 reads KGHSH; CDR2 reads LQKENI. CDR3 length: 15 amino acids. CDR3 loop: CASSPAQKSTDTQYF. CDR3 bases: TGTGCCAGCTCACCGGCACAGAAGAGCACAGATACGCAGTATTTT.

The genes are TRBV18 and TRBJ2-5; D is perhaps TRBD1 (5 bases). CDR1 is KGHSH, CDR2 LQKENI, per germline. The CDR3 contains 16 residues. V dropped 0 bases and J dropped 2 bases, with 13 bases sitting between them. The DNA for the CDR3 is TGTGCCAGCTCACCACCGCAGGGAAAAGGGCAAGAGACCCAGTACTTC. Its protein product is CASSPPQGKGQETQYF. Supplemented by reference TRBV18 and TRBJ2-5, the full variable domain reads NAGVMQNPRHLVRRRGQEARLRCSPMKGHSHVYWYRQLPEEGLKFMVYLQKENIIDESGMPKERFSAEFPKEGPSILRIQQVVRGDSAAYFCASSPPQGKGQETQYFGPGTRLLVL.

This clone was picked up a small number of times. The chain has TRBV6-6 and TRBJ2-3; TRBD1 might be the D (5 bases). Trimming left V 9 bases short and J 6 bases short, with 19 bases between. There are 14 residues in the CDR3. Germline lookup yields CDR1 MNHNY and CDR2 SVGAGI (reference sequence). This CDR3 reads CASGHTLFRDTQYF. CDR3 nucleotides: TGTGCCAGTGGACATACCCTCTTCAGGGATACGCAGTATTTT.

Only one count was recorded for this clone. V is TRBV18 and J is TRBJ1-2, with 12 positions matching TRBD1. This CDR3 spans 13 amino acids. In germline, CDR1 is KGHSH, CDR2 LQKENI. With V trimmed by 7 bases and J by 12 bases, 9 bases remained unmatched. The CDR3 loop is CASLPGTGGRHTF. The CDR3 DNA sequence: TGTGCCAGCTTACCGGGGACAGGGGGCAGGCACACCTTC.

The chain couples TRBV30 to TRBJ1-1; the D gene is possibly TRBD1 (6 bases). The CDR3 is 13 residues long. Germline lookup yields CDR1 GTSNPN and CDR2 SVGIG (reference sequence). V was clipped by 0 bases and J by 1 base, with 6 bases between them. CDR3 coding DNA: TGTGCCTGGAGTGTCAGGGGGAACACTGAAGCTTTCTTT. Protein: CAWSVRGNTEAFF.

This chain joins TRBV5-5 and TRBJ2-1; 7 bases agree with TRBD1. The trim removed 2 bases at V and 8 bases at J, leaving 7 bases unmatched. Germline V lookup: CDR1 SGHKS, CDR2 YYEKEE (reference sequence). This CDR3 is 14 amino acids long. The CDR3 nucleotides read TGTGCCAGCAGCTTTGAGGGGGCCAGGGATGAGCAGTTCTTC. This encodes CASSFEGARDEQFF. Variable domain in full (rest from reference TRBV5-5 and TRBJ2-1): DAGVTQSPTHLIKTRGQQVTLRCSPISGHKSVSWYQQVLGQGPQFIFQYYEKEERGRGNFPDRFSARQFPNYSSELNVNALLLGDSALYLCASSFEGARDEQFFGPGTRLTVL.

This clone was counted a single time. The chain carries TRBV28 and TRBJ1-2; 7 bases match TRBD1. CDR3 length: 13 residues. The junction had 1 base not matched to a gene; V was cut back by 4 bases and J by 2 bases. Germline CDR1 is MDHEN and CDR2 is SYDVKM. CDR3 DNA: TGTGCCAGCAGTTCGACAGGGAACTATGGCTACACCTTC. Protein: CASSSTGNYGYTF.

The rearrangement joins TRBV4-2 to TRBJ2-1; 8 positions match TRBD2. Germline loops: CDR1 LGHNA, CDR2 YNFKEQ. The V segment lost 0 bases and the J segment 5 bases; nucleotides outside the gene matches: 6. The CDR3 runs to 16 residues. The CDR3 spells CASSQDPAGVNNEQFF. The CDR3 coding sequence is TGTGCCAGCAGCCAAGATCCAGCGGGAGTTAACAATGAGCAGTTCTTC.

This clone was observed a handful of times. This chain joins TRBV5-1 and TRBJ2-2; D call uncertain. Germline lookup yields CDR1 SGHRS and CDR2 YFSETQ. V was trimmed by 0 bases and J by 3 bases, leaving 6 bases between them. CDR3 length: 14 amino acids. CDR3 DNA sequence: TGCGCCAGCAGCTTGGGTGGAGACACCGGGGAGCTGTTTTTT. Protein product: CASSLGGDTGELFF.

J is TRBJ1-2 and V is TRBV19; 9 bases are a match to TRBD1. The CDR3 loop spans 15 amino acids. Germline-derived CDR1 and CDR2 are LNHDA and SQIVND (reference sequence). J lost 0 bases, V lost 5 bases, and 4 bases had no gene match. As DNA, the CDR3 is TGTGCCAGTAGTGCGGACAGGGGAGCTAACTATGGCTACACCTTC. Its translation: CASSADRGANYGYTF.

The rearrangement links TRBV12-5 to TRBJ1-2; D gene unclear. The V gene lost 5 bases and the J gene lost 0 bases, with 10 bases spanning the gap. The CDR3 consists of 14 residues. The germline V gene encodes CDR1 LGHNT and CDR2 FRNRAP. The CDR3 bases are TGTGCTAGTGGTCAAAACAGAGCTAACTATGGCTACACCTTC. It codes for CASGQNRANYGYTF.

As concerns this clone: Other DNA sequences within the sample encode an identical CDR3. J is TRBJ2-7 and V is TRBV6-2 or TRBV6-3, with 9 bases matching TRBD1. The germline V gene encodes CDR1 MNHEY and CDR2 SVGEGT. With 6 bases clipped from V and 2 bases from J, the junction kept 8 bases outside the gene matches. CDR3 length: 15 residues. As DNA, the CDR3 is TGTGCCAGCAGCCGACCGGGACAGGGCACCTACGAGCAGTACTTC. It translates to CASSRPGQGTYEQYF.

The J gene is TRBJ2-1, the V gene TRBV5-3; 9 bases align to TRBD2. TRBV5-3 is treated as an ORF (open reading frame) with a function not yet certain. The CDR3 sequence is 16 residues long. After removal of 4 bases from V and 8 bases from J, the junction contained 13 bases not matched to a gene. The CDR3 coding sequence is TGTGCCAGAAGCCATATTAGCGGGGGAGGCATCGATGAGCAGTTCTTC. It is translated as CARSHISGGGIDEQFF.

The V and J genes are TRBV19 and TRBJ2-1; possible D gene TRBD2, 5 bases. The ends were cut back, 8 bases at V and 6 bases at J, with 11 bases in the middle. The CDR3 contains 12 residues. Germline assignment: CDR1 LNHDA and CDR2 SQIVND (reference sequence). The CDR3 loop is CASQDSLNEQFF. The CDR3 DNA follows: TGTGCCAGTCAGGACTCTCTCAATGAGCAGTTCTTC.

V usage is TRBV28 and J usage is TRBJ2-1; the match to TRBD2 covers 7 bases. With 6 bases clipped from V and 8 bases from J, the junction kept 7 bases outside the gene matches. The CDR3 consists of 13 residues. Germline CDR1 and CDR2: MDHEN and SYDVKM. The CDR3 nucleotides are TGTGCCAGCAGGGGCGGGAGTTTAGATGAGCAGTTCTTC. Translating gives CASRGGSLDEQFF.

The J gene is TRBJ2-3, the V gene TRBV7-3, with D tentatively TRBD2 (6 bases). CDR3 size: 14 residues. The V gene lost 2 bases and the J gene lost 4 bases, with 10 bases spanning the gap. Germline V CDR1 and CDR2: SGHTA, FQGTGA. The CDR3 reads CASSLSGEADTQYF. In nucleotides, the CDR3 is TGTGCCAGCAGCTTATCGGGGGAGGCAGATACGCAGTATTTT.

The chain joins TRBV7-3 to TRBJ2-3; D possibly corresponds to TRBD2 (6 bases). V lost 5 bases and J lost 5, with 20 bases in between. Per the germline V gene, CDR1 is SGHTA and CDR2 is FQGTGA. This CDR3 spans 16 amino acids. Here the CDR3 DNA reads TGTGCCAGCAGCCGCGCGGGCGCCAGGAGGGGAGATACGCAGTATTTT. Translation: CASSRAGARRGDTQYF.

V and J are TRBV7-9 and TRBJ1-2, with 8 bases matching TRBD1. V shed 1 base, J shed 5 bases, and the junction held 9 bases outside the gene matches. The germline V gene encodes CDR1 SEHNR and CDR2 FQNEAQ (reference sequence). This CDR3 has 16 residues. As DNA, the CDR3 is TGTGCCAGCAGCTTAGAGGACACAAGGACAGGGTATGGCTACACCTTC. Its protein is CASSLEDTRTGYGYTF.

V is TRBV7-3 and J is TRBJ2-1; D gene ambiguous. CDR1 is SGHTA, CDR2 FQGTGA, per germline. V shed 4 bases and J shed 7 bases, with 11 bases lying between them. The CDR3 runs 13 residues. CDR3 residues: CASSSLTGNEQFF. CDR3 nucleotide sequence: TGTGCCAGCAGCTCCTTGACTGGTAATGAGCAGTTCTTC.

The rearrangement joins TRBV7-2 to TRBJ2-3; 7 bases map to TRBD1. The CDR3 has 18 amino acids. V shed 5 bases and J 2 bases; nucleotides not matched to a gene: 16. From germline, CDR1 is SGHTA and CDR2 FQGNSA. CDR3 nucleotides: TGTGCCAGCAGCCCCACAGGGGCCGCCTTTGCCGACACAGATACGCAGTATTTT. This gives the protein CASSPTGAAFADTDTQYF.

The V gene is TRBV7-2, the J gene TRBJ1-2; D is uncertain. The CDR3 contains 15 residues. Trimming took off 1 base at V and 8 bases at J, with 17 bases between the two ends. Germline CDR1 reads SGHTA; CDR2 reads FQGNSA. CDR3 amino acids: CASSLDTASPRGYTF. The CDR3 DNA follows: TGTGCCAGCAGCTTAGACACAGCCTCCCCTCGCGGCTACACCTTC. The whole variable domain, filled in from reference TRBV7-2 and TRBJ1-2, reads GAGVSQSPSNKVTEKGKDVELRCDPISGHTALYWYRQSLGQGLEFLIYFQGNSAPDKSGLPSDRFSAERTGGSVSTLTIQRTQQEDSAVYLCASSLDTASPRGYTFGSGTRLTVV.